This T cell receptor (beta chain) was profiled in a study of tumor-infiltrating lymphocytes in localized non-small cell lung cancer (dated by TCRdb to about 2021). About the study as a whole: Patients whose samples were collected after neoadjuvant chemotherapy, as well as both smokers and never-smokers and several histologies, were included in the cohort. Each patient contributed resected tumor tissue and uninvolved lung tissue from the same patient, described as non-adjacent to the tumor. The same patients underwent several integrated assays, with TCR sequencing performed together with flow cytometry, multiplex immunofluorescence, RNA-seq, exome sequencing and proteomics. The overall ICON cohort was composed of around 140 surgical patients with localized non-small cell lung cancer whose tumors were resected. The paired tumor versus uninvolved lung comparison of immunoSEQ T-cell fraction included 55 patients. Overall results and qualifications from the work: TCR-derived T-cell fraction did not differ between the flow cytometry-defined immunotypes IM1 (good prognosis) and IM2 (poor prognosis). Because different assays used different pieces of the same tissue, technical variation could not be distinguished from intratumor heterogeneity. In line with immunofluorescence CD3 counts, TCRbeta sequencing supported higher T cell infiltration in tumors compared with uninvolved lung tissue. Tumor T-cell fraction from TCR sequencing was not associated with recurrence-free survival (p = 0.61). Since assay coverage differed from patient to patient depending on how much tissue was available, TCR sequencing was done for only a subset of the cohort.

Patient enrollment in ICON started in April 2016, and the final patient was enrolled in 2018. In a subcohort of approximately 76 patients, fresh tumor and matched uninvolved tissue were collected for in-depth immune analyses, with TCR sequencing among those analyses. DNA for TCR sequencing was isolated from bulk tissue, and no cell sorting was done. Trimming takes 2 bases from V and 1 base from J, and the germline ends sit 17 bases apart. As encoded in the germline V gene, CDR1 is SGHTA while CDR2 is FQGTGA. Including cysteine and phenylalanine, the CDR3 has 17 amino acids. This entry keeps only the CDR3 DNA: 51 bases, framed from base 1. The T-cell fraction in tumor and uninvolved lung tissue was obtained from TCR sequencing using the immunoSEQ assay. The published analysis was carried out like this. For survival analysis, patients were divided into high (upper tertile) and low (lower two tertiles) T-cell fraction groups, which were compared by log-rank test. A signed-rank test was used to check for differences in T-cell fraction between paired tumor and uninvolved lung. The table comes from immuneACCESS by way of TCRdb, which keeps in-frame sequences with V and J called. Part of the clones is missing from these tables; in studies checked, under half for an unresolved V gene and the rest for unknown reasons. That table gives V, J and clone size, and the DNA gave D and trimming. This sample is represented by 9,500 or so clones; 55% to 75% of them were singletons. Approximately 15% of the sample is in the top ten clones.

This clone was counted once. The antigen it binds to is not known. No much larger clonotype is one base removed from it; base qualities were not supplied. The receptor comes from a human donor with non-small cell lung cancer. The sample consisted of lung tumor tissue. This chain joins TRBV7-3 to TRBJ1-1; perhaps TRBD1 is the D gene, with 5 bases matching. The DNA reads TGTGCCAGCAGCTTAGTCCCCGCAGGGAGGAAGAACACTGAAGCTTTCTTT. Its coded protein is CASSLVPAGRKNTEAFF.